This TCR beta chain is from a study of blood T cell repertoires in COVID-19. About the study: The cDNA or gDNA used as material had been derived from T cells, B-cell-depleted T cells, or PBMCs.

The V gene end was trimmed by 3 bases and the J gene end by 3 bases; junction bases not matched to a gene: 10. Germline CDR1 is DFQATT and CDR2 is SNEGSKA (reference sequence). The CDR3 length is 15 residues. In the study's own analysis: Quantification of nucleated cells was approximated via reference gene primer amplification. Method: immunoSEQ multiplex PCR; TCRdb's copy keeps in-frame clones and lacks some. That table supplies the V and J calls and clone size; D and trimming were determined from the DNA. This table has approximately 72,000 clones, around 90% appearing once. This TCR was sampled from a man in his forties or fifties with acute or convalescent COVID-19. The chain uses TRBV20-1 and TRBJ2-7; TRBD2 matches 8 bases. The sample comprised peripheral blood. The CDR3 coding sequence is TGCAGTGCTAGTCCCGGGGGGGGACATCTCTACGAGCAGTACTTC. Its protein is CSASPGGGHLYEQYF.